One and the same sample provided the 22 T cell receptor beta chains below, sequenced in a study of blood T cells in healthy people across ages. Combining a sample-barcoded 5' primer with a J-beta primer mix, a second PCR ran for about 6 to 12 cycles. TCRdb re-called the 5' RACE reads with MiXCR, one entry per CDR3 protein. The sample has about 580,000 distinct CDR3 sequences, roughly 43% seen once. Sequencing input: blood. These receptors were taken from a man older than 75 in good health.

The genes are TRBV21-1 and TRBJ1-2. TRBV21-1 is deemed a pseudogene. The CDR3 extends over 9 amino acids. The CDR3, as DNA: TGTGCCAGCTACCACGGCTACACCTTC. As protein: CASYHGYTF.

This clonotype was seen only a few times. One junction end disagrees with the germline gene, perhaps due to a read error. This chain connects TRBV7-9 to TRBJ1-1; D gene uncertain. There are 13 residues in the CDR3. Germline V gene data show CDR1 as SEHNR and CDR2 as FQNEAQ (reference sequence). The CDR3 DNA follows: TGTGCCGGCAGCCAAGCGGGCAACACTGAAGCTTTCTTT. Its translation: CAGSQAGNTEAFF.

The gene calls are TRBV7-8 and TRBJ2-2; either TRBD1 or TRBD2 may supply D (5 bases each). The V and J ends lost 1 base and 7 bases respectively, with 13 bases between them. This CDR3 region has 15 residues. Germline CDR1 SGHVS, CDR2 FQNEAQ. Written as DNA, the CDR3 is TGTGCCAGCAGCTTAGTTGCAGTTGGGGGCGGGGAGCTGTTTTTT. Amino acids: CASSLVAVGGGELFF.

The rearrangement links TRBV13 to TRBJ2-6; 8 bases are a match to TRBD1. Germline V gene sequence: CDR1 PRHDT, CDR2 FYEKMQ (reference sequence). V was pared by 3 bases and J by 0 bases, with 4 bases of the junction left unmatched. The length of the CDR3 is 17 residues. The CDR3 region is CASSFGTGISGANVLTF. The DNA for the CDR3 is TGTGCCAGCAGCTTCGGGACAGGAATCTCTGGGGCCAACGTCCTGACTTTC.

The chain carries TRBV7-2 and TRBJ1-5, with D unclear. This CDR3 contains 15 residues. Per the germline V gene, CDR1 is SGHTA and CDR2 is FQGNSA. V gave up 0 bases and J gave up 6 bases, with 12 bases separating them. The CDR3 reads CASSLADQYGQPQHF. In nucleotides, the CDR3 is TGTGCCAGCAGCTTAGCAGATCAGTATGGTCAGCCCCAGCATTTT.

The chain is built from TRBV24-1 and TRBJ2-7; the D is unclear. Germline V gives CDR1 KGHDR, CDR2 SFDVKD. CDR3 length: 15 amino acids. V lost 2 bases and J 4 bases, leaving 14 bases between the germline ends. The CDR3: CATSDSKPPLYEQYF. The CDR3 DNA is TGTGCCACCAGTGATTCCAAACCACCACTTTACGAGCAGTACTTC.

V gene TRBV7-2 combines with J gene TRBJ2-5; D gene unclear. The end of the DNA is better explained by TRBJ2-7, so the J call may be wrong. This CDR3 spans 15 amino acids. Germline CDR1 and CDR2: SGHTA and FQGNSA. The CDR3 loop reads CASSRLGSASYEQYF. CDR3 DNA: TGTGCCAGCAGCCGACTCGGCTCCGCCTCCTACGAGCAGTACTTC.

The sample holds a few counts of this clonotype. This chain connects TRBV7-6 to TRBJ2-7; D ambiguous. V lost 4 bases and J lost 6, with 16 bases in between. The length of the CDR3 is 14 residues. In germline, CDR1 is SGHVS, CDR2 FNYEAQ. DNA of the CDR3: TGTGCCAGCAGCTCCTCCGGTACCCCAGGCGAGCAGTACTTC. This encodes CASSSSGTPGEQYF.

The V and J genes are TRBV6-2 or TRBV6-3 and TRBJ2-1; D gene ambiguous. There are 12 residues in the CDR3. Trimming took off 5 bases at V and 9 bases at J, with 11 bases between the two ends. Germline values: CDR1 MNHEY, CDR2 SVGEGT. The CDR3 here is CASSQHHGEQFF. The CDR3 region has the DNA TGTGCCAGCAGTCAACACCACGGTGAGCAGTTCTTC.

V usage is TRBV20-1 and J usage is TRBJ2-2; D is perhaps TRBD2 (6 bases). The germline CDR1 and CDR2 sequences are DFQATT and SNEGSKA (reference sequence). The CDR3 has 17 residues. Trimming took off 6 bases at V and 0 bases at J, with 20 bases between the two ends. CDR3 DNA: TGCAGTGCCAGACGCTCCGGGACTGATTCGAACACCGGGGAGCTGTTTTTT. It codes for CSARRSGTDSNTGELFF.

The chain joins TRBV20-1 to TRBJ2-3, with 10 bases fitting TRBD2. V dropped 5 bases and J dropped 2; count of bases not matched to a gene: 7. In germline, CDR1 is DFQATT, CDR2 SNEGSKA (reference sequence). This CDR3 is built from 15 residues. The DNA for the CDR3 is TGCAGTGCTCACCTGACTAGCGGGCTCACAGATACGCAGTATTTT. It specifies CSAHLTSGLTDTQYF.

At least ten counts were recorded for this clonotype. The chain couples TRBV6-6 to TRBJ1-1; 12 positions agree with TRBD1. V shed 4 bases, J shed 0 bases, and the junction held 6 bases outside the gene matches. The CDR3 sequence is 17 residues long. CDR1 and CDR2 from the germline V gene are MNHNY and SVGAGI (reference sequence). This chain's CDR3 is CASSSGRDRGLNTEAFF. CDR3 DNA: TGTGCCAGCAGTTCTGGTAGGGACAGGGGGCTGAACACTGAAGCTTTCTTT.

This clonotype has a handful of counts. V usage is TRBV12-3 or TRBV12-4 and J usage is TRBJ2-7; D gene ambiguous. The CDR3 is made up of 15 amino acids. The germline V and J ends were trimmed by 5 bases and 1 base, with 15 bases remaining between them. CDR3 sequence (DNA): TGTGCCAGCAGTCTAACCGGGTCCTTGTCCTACGAGCAGTACTTC. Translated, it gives CASSLTGSLSYEQYF.

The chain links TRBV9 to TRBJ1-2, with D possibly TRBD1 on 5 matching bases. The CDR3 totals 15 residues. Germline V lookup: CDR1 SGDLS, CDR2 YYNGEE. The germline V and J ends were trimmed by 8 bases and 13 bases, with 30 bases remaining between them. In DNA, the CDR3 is TGTGCCAGTACCACCGGGGGAGGTCCTGCGAGGGAGATCACCTTC. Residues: CASTTGGGPAREITF.

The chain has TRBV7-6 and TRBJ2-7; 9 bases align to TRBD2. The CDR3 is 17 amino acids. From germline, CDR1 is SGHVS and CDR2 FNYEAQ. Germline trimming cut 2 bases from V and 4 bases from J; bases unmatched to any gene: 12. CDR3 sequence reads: CASSLLGSGRNYYEQYF. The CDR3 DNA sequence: TGTGCCAGCAGCTTACTGGGCAGCGGGAGGAATTATTACGAGCAGTACTTC.

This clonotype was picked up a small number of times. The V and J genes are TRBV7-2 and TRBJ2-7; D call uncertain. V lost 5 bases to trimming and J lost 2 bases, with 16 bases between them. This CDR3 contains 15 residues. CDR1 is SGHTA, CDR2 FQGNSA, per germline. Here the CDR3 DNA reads TGTGCCAGCAGCAGCCGGCGCAGGAATACCTACGAGCAGTACTTC. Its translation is CASSSRRRNTYEQYF. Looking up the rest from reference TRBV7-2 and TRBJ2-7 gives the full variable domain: GAGVSQSPSNKVTEKGKDVELRCDPISGHTALYWYRQSLGQGLEFLIYFQGNSAPDKSGLPSDRFSAERTGGSVSTLTIQRTQQEDSAVYLCASSSRRRNTYEQYFGPGTRLTVT.

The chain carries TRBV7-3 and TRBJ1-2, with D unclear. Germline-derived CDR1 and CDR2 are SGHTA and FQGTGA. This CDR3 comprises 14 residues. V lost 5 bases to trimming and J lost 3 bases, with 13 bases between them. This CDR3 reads CASSPRSRDYGYTF. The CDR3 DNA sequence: TGTGCCAGCAGCCCCCGCTCCCGAGACTATGGCTACACCTTC.

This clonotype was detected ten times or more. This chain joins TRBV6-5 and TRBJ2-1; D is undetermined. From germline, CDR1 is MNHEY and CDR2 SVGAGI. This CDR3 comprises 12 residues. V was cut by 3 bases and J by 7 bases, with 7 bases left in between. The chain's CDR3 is CASSYRRNEQFF. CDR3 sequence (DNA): TGTGCCAGCAGTTATAGGCGGAATGAGCAGTTCTTC.

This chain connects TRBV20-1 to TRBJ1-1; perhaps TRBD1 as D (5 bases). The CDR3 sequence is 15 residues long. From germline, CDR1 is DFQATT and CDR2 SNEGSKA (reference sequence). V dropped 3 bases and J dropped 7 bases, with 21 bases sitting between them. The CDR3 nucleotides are TGCAGTGCTAGCCACAGGACGGGAGGAAGTGATGAAGCTTTCTTT. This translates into CSASHRTGGSDEAFF.

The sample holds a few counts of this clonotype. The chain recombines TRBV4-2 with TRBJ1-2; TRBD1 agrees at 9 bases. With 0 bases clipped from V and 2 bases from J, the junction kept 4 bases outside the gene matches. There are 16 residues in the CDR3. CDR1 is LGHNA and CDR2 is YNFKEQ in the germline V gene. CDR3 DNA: TGTGCCAGCAGCCAAGATCAGGGACAGGGAAACTATGGCTACACCTTC. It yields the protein CASSQDQGQGNYGYTF.

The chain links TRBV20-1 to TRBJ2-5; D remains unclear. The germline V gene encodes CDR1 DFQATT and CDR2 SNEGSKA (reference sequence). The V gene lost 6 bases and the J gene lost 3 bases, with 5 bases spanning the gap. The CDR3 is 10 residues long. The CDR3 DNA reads TGCAGTGCAGAGGAAGAGACCCAGTACTTC. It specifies CSAEEETQYF.

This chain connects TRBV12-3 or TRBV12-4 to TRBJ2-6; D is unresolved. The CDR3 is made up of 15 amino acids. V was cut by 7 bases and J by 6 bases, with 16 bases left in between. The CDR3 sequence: CASTYTLRVANVLTF. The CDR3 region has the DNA TGTGCCAGCACCTATACCTTACGTGTGGCCAACGTCCTGACTTTC.